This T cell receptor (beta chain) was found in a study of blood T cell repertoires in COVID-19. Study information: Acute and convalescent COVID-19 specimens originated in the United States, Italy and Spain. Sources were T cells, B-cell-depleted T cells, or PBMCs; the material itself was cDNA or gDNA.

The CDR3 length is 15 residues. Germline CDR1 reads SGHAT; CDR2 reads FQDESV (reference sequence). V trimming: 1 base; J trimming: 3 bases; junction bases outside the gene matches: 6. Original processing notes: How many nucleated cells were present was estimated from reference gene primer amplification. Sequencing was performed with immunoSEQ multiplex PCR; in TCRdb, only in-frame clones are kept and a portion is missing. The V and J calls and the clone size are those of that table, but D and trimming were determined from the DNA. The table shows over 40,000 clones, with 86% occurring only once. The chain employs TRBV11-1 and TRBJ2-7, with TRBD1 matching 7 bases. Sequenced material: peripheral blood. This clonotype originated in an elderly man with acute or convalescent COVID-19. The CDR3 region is CASSLDLRGHYEQYF. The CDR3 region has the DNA TGTGCCAGCAGCTTAGATCTGAGGGGGCACTACGAGCAGTACTTC.